This T cell receptor (beta chain) was retrieved from a study of PD-L1 blockade in urothelial cancer. On the study more broadly: Treatment start was followed by blood analysis at 3 weeks (second dose) and again at 6 weeks.

Clones were read by immunoSEQ multiplex PCR, and TCRdb kept only the in-frame ones, dropping some. Among about 120,000 clones, roughly 90% were seen once, and the ten largest hold 1.5% to 2%. Time point of the sample: peripheral blood 6 weeks after treatment start. The CDR3 runs 15 residues. Trimming cost V 0 bases and J 6 bases; bases outside gene matches: 8. Germline V gene lookup returns CDR1 MNHEY and CDR2 SVGAGI. The V gene is TRBV6-5, the J gene TRBJ2-7; 7 bases match TRBD2. The sample was PBMCs, taken around atezolizumab (anti-PD-L1) treatment. The receptor's source is a man in his sixties with urothelial cancer. In DNA form, the CDR3 reads TGTGCCAGCAGTTACTCTGTGGCGGGAGAGGGCGAGCAGTACTTC. It translates to CASSYSVAGEGEQYF.